This section outlines one T cell receptor (beta chain) sequence together with its context. As yet, its antigen is unknown. TCRdb re-analysed the 5' RACE reads in MiXCR, keeping a single row per CDR3 protein. This table has approximately 2,600 distinct CDR3 sequences, approximately 7.9% appearing once. The entry originates in a study of spatial heterogeneity in lung cancer. General study points: Tumoral mutation counts were tracked by counts of expanded intratumoral alpha and beta TCRs.

Time point specified: sample taken at primary tumor resection. The CDR3 has 18 residues. The V and J ends lost 6 bases and 0 bases respectively, with 21 bases between them. The germline V gene has CDR1 MNHEY and CDR2 SVGEGT. The starting material was lung tumor tissue, obtained at surgery. The TCR sequence derives from a male donor with early-stage non-small cell lung cancer. The rearrangement links TRBV6-2 or TRBV6-3 to TRBJ1-5; D is unresolved. The CDR3 here is CASSHGPFLAASNQPQHF. The CDR3 DNA is TGTGCCAGCAGCCATGGCCCGTTCCTCGCAGCTAGCAATCAGCCCCAGCATTTT.